The rows below give T cell receptor beta chains drawn from one sample of a study of blood T cells in healthy people across ages. TCRdb re-derived calls from the 5' RACE reads in MiXCR, one entry per CDR3 protein. The sample has over a million distinct CDR3 sequences, less than 25% seen once. The data also belong to a second study, concerning T cells of mothers and their children.

Sequenced material: blood. Source of these receptors: a girl aged 2-9 years in good health. Both conserved end residues are trimmed from each CDR3. Each record gives: clone size, CDR3 length, V gene, CDR3 protein. Part of the rows lack a size; the others show once, few, many or a class for expanded clones.

clone_size: NA
cdr3_length: 13
v_call: TRBV7-2
cdr3_aa: ASSLGPGQGETQY

clone_size: few
cdr3_length: 13
v_call: TRBV3-1
cdr3_aa: ASSQGGTFSYEQY

clone_size: few
cdr3_length: 12
v_call: TRBV20-1
cdr3_aa: SAREGALNSPLH

clone_size: NA
cdr3_length: 17
v_call: TRBV12-5
cdr3_aa: ASGLRTKTSAISNEKLF

clone_size: NA
cdr3_length: 11
v_call: TRBV12-3/TRBV12-4
cdr3_aa: ASSKIQVSEQF

clone_size: few
cdr3_length: 12
v_call: TRBV29-1
cdr3_aa: SVEDPLDSRAAF

clone_size: few
cdr3_length: 11
v_call: TRBV28
cdr3_aa: ASSFRVSHEQY

clone_size: NA
cdr3_length: 12
v_call: TRBV6-5
cdr3_aa: ASTLRTGFYEQY

clone_size: few
cdr3_length: 13
v_call: TRBV20-1
cdr3_aa: SAIGWTGLRNEQF

clone_size: NA
cdr3_length: 12
v_call: TRBV5-1
cdr3_aa: ASSLSLNTGELF

clone_size: NA
cdr3_length: 12
v_call: TRBV24-1
cdr3_aa: ATSDSGTLGGQF

clone_size: few
cdr3_length: 12
v_call: TRBV6-5
cdr3_aa: ASSYSSGSLEQY

clone_size: few
cdr3_length: 14
v_call: TRBV27
cdr3_aa: ASSLGSGVPYYGYT